The clone carrying this TCR beta chain was recorded many times. Antigen specificity is unknown. The data were obtained in a study of T-cell memory formation after mild COVID-19. A single record per CDR3 protein comes from TCRdb applying MiXCR to the 5' RACE reads. This sample has fewer than 110,000 distinct CDR3 sequences, with around 15% found just once. Germline V CDR1 and CDR2: MNHEY, SVGAGI. The CDR3 consists of 15 residues. With V trimmed by 5 bases and J by 3 bases, 9 bases remained unmatched. Broader study findings: Most CD4+ clones that shrank were in CM and EM, while CD8+ ones turned up in EMRA. Some clones that responded were present in memory (sampled pre-infection), which suggests cross-reactive memory joined.

The sample consisted of PBMCs or a T cell subset sorted from them (not recorded which). The sequence derives from a man younger than 30 who had mild COVID-19 (a few samples of this study predate the infection). Cell type and time point are not known. The rearrangement uses TRBV6-5 and TRBJ2-5, with 7 bases fitting TRBD2. The CDR3 here is CASSPITSVEETQYF. CDR3 DNA sequence: TGTGCCAGCAGTCCTATCACTAGCGTAGAAGAGACCCAGTACTTC.